These 30 T cell receptor beta chains share one sample of origin, sequenced in a study of response to subunit inactivated influenza vaccine (dated by TCRdb to the late 2010s). This specimen's time point label, interpreted: around 42 days after influenza vaccine administration. The library was prepared using RT-PCR. The instrument given in TCRdb is Illumina HiSeq 2500. TCRdb trimmed the raw reads at Q25, called clones with MiXCR and kept productive beta chains. Identical CDR3 protein sequences are pooled into one entry, listed with their most common genes and DNA. Counted in this sample were about 530,000 distinct CDR3 sequences; roughly 13% of them appeared once. Roughly 14% of the sample rests with the top ten. This specimen consisted of PBMCs from blood, obtained roughly 48 days after vaccination. These receptors all come from a man aged 45-60 years who received an inactivated influenza vaccine. Donor details come from another sample of the same person, matched by shared clones.

This clonotype was counted at least ten times. The chain carries TRBV5-1 and TRBJ2-5; tentative D call: TRBD1 (6 bases). CDR1 is SGHRS, CDR2 YFSETQ, per germline. This CDR3 has 17 amino acids. Between the trimmed V and J ends, which lost 4 bases and 0 bases, there was a span of 19 bases. CDR3 protein: CASSTEQGWADQETQYF. Here the CDR3 DNA reads TGCGCCAGCAGCACAGAACAGGGCTGGGCAGACCAAGAGACCCAGTACTTC.

The chain joins TRBV2 to TRBJ2-1; 8 positions match TRBD2. Germline V gene sequence: CDR1 SNHLY, CDR2 FYNNEI. The CDR3 is 15 amino acids. V lost 5 bases to trimming and J lost 4 bases; unmatched junction nucleotides: 7. CDR3 DNA sequence: TGTGCCAGCAGTCCGGGAGGCGGGGGGTACAATGAGCAGTTCTTC. This gives the protein CASSPGGGGYNEQFF.

V gene TRBV15 combines with J gene TRBJ2-5; tentatively, D is TRBD1 or TRBD2 (5 bases each). The CDR3 runs 14 residues. The V and J ends lost 7 bases and 5 bases respectively, with 17 bases between them. CDR1 is LNHNV, CDR2 YYDKDF, per germline (reference sequence). The CDR3 DNA is TGTGCCACCAACACCGGGGCCACAGGCGAGACCCAGTACTTC. Protein: CATNTGATGETQYF.

This clonotype was found a few times. The rearrangement joins TRBV9 to TRBJ1-2; no definite D call. CDR1 SGDLS and CDR2 YYNGEE come from the germline V gene. This CDR3 contains 12 residues. V was pared by 8 bases and J by 3 bases, with 11 bases between. CDR3 protein: CASHGPHYGYTF. The CDR3 bases are TGTGCCAGTCACGGACCCCACTATGGCTACACCTTC.

This clonotype has more than one count but fewer than ten. This chain uses TRBV30 with TRBJ2-7, with D hard to call. Germline V gene data show CDR1 as GTSNPN and CDR2 as SVGIG (reference sequence). The CDR3 totals 11 residues. Trimming shortened V by 5 bases and J by 1 base, and 6 bases separated the two germline ends. CDR3 in DNA: TGTGCCTGGGAGGAATCCTACGAGCAGTACTTC. Protein sequence: CAWEESYEQYF.

The chain links TRBV6-1 to TRBJ2-7; weak D call: TRBD1 (5 bases). The germline V gene has CDR1 MNHNS and CDR2 SASEGT. The CDR3 loop spans 15 amino acids. V lost 6 bases to trimming and J lost 6 bases, with 21 bases between them. The CDR3 sequence is CASSRNSGQFSEQYF. The CDR3 nucleotides read TGTGCCAGCAGCCGCAACTCCGGACAATTCTCCGAGCAGTACTTC.

The chain uses TRBV18 and TRBJ1-2; TRBD1 is a possible D gene (5 bases). The CDR3 consists of 15 residues. Germline CDR1 KGHSH, CDR2 LQKENI. Trimming shortened V by 2 bases and J by 0 bases, and 10 bases separated the two germline ends. The CDR3 bases are TGTGCCAGCTCACCATTTCCCAGGGCTAACTATGGCTACACCTTC. This sequence encodes CASSPFPRANYGYTF.

The genes are TRBV18 and TRBJ2-1, with a weak D call TRBD1 (5 bases). V gave up 0 bases and J gave up 7 bases, with 10 bases separating them. The germline V gene encodes CDR1 KGHSH and CDR2 LQKENI. The CDR3 is 14 residues long. The CDR3 spells CASSPPPGRNEQFF. In nucleotides, the CDR3 is TGTGCCAGCTCACCACCGCCAGGGCGGAATGAGCAGTTCTTC.

The chain is built from TRBV28 and TRBJ2-3; the D gene is possibly TRBD1 (5 bases). Trimming cost V 8 bases and J 0 bases, with 15 bases left between them. This CDR3 contains 15 residues. CDR1 MDHEN and CDR2 SYDVKM come from the germline V gene. CDR3 loop: CASRLPGISTDTQYF. The DNA of the CDR3 is TGTGCCAGCCGCCTACCAGGGATAAGCACAGATACGCAGTATTTT.

The sample holds a few counts of this clonotype. The V gene is TRBV7-4, the J gene TRBJ2-7; 13 bases fit TRBD2. With 1 base clipped from V and 2 bases from J, the junction kept 8 bases outside the gene matches. Germline-derived CDR1 and CDR2 are SGHVT and SQSDAQ. CDR3 length: 18 residues. CDR3 amino acids: CASSLERTSGRDPYEQYF. DNA of the CDR3: TGTGCCAGCAGCTTAGAAAGGACTAGCGGGAGAGACCCCTACGAGCAGTACTTC.

The chain links TRBV6-2 or TRBV6-3 to TRBJ2-3, with 12 positions matching TRBD2. The CDR3 is 19 residues long. The V and J ends lost 6 bases and 2 bases, in that order; junction bases with no gene match: 15. Germline V gene sequence: CDR1 MNHEY, CDR2 SVGEGT. This CDR3 is CASSPGWPSGRVYTDTQYF. Written as DNA, the CDR3 is TGTGCCAGCAGCCCAGGCTGGCCTAGCGGGAGGGTATACACAGATACGCAGTATTTT.

This clonotype has just a few counts. The CDR3 DNA reads TGCGCCAGCAGCCAATACGTCCTAGCGAACAATGAGCAGTTCTTC. This sequence encodes CASSQYVLANNEQFF. The chain uses TRBV4-1 and TRBJ2-1; TRBD2 might be the D (6 bases). The CDR3 length is 15 residues. V was clipped by 2 bases and J by 5 bases, with 13 bases between them. Looked up from germline, CDR1 is MGHRA and CDR2 is YSYEKL.

The sample holds a few counts of this clonotype. The chain links TRBV29-1 to TRBJ1-3; D ambiguous. V lost 2 bases to trimming and J lost 2 bases, with 10 bases between them. CDR1 is SQVTM, CDR2 ANQGSEA, per germline. The CDR3 is 14 amino acids. CDR3 coding DNA: TGCAGCGTTGAACCCCGCCAGGCTGGAAACACCATATATTTT. It encodes CSVEPRQAGNTIYF.

This clonotype was picked up a small number of times. The J gene is TRBJ2-1, the V gene TRBV4-1; TRBD2 agrees at 12 bases. Germline CDR1 is MGHRA and CDR2 is YSYEKL. This CDR3 is built from 16 residues. J lost 9 bases, V lost 1 base, and 7 bases had no gene match. CDR3 DNA: TGCGCCAGCAGCCAAGTTCTAGCGGGAGGGCAGGGTGAGCAGTTCTTC. The encoded protein is CASSQVLAGGQGEQFF.

J is TRBJ2-5 and V is TRBV11-3, with unresolved D. Per germline, CDR1 SGHNT and CDR2 YENEEA. The V and J ends lost 2 bases and 2 bases respectively, with 6 bases between them. CDR3 size: 13 residues. The CDR3 region has the DNA TGTGCCAGCAGCTTAAAAGGGCAAGAGACCCAGTACTTC. Translation: CASSLKGQETQYF.

This rearrangement joins TRBV27 to TRBJ2-5; TRBD1 might be the D (6 bases). This CDR3 has 13 amino acids. The germline V gene has CDR1 MNHEY and CDR2 SMNVEV (reference sequence). Deletions cut 5 bases from V and 3 bases from J, with 10 bases between. The CDR3: CASSRWDKETQYF. The CDR3, as DNA: TGTGCCAGCAGTCGGTGGGACAAAGAGACCCAGTACTTC.

This clonotype turned up a few times. The V call is TRBV12-3 or TRBV12-4, the J call TRBJ1-2; D gene unclear. The CDR3 has 12 residues. The ends were cut back, 6 bases at V and 8 bases at J, with 13 bases in the middle. The CDR3 protein is CASRLNSDGYTF. The CDR3 nucleotides read TGTGCCAGCAGACTGAACAGCGACGGCTACACCTTC.

V gene TRBV20-1 combines with J gene TRBJ1-1; 9 bases align to TRBD1. This CDR3 comprises 15 residues. With 1 base clipped from V and 5 bases from J, the junction kept 8 bases outside the gene matches. In germline, CDR1 is DFQATT, CDR2 SNEGSKA (reference sequence). CDR3 sequence (DNA): TGCAGTGCTAGAGTGGACAGGGGAGGGAGGACTGAAGCTTTCTTT. The encoded protein is CSARVDRGGRTEAFF.

This clonotype was detected only a few times. The gene calls are TRBV12-3 or TRBV12-4 and TRBJ2-3; D perhaps matches TRBD1 (5 bases). The CDR3 is made up of 16 amino acids. V gave up 2 bases and J gave up 0 bases, with 12 bases separating them. The CDR3: CASSLRFGQSTDTQYF. The CDR3 DNA reads as TGTGCCAGCAGTTTACGCTTCGGACAAAGCACAGATACGCAGTATTTT.

V gene TRBV7-2 combines with J gene TRBJ2-5; perhaps TRBD2 as D (5 bases). This CDR3 is 13 amino acids long. From germline, CDR1 is SGHTA and CDR2 FQGNSA. With 5 bases removed from V and 4 bases from J, the gap between germline ends came to 11 bases. The CDR3 spells CASSPRARETQYF. CDR3 in DNA: TGTGCCAGCAGCCCGCGGGCCCGAGAGACCCAGTACTTC.

The chain employs TRBV29-1 and TRBJ2-3; D is unclear. CDR1 is SQVTM and CDR2 is ANQGSEA in the germline V gene. V was shortened by 4 bases and J by 3 bases, with 11 bases between the two germline ends. The CDR3 contains 13 residues. This chain's CDR3 is CSVGGMGTDTQYF. The DNA for the CDR3 is TGCAGCGTTGGGGGAATGGGGACAGATACGCAGTATTTT.

This chain links TRBV10-3 with TRBJ2-2; D remains unclear. Trimming removed 5 bases from V and 2 bases from J, with 12 bases in between. Germline V CDR1 and CDR2: ENHRY, SYGVKD. The CDR3 is 15 residues long. CDR3 bases: TGTGCCATCAGTTCGGACCCTGTCAACACCGGGGAGCTGTTTTTT. It translates to CAISSDPVNTGELFF.

The V and J genes are TRBV28 and TRBJ2-7; possibly TRBD1 or TRBD2 for D (7 bases each). This CDR3 has 15 residues. V lost 6 bases and J lost 9, with 24 bases in between. Looked up from germline, CDR1 is MDHEN and CDR2 is SYDVKM. The CDR3 sequence is CASSLGGGVGLWQYF. The CDR3 DNA reads as TGTGCCAGCAGCTTGGGAGGGGGCGTTGGTCTTTGGCAGTACTTC.

This clonotype showed up just a few times. The gene calls are TRBV7-2 and TRBJ2-1; D not resolved. V was clipped by 0 bases and J by 8 bases, with 5 bases between them. CDR3 length equals 12 residues. CDR1 is SGHTA, CDR2 FQGNSA, per germline. The CDR3 nucleotides are TGTGCCAGCAGCTTAGCGTGGGATGAGCAGTTCTTC. It translates to CASSLAWDEQFF.

The sample holds many counts of this clonotype. CDR3 region: CASSLGYSGNTIYF. The CDR3, as DNA: TGTGCCAGCAGTCTGGGGTACTCTGGAAACACCATATATTTT. V usage is TRBV25-1 and J usage is TRBJ1-3, with D hard to call. CDR1 and CDR2 from the germline V gene are MGHDK and SYGVNS. The ends were cut back, 5 bases at V and 0 bases at J, with 8 bases in the middle. The CDR3 is 14 residues long. The full variable domain, its missing parts supplied by reference TRBV25-1 and TRBJ1-3, is EADIYQTPRYLVIGTGKKITLECSQTMGHDKMYWYQQDPGMELHLIHYSYGVNSTEKGDLSSESTVSRIRTEHFPLTLESARPSHTSQYLCASSLGYSGNTIYFGEGSWLTVV.

This clonotype was seen at least ten times. The chain links TRBV5-1 to TRBJ1-2, with D uncertain. CDR1 is SGHRS, CDR2 YFSETQ, per germline. The CDR3 loop spans 13 amino acids. The V gene lost 0 bases and the J gene lost 2 bases, with 5 bases spanning the gap. The CDR3 protein is CASSLGPNYGYTF. In DNA, the CDR3 is TGCGCCAGCAGCTTGGGACCAAACTATGGCTACACCTTC.

This clonotype was seen at least ten times. The rearrangement uses TRBV11-2 and TRBJ2-5; D is perhaps TRBD1 (6 bases). There are 13 residues in the CDR3. In germline, CDR1 is SGHAT, CDR2 FQNNGV. Deletions cut 1 base from V and 4 bases from J, with 7 bases between. CDR3 loop: CASSLGTAETQYF. CDR3 sequence (DNA): TGTGCCAGCAGCTTAGGGACAGCAGAGACCCAGTACTTC. Using reference TRBV11-2 and TRBJ2-5 for the parts outside the CDR3, the full variable domain is EAGVAQSPRYKIIEKRQSVAFWCNPISGHATLYWYQQILGQGPKLLIQFQNNGVVDDSQLPKDRFSAERLKGVDSTLKIQPAKLEDSAVYLCASSLGTAETQYFGPGTRLLVL.

With respect to this clonotype: With a much larger clone just one base away, this may be a read error. V gene TRBV12-3 or TRBV12-4 combines with J gene TRBJ2-1, with 7 bases that match TRBD1. CDR3 length: 15 amino acids. CDR3 sequence reads: CASSHTTGNFDEQIF. The CDR3 region has the DNA TGTGCCAGCAGTCACACGACAGGGAATTTCGATGAGCAGATCTTC.

This clonotype appeared a few times. The genes are TRBV20-1 and TRBJ2-1, with D possibly called TRBD1 or TRBD2 (5 bases each). Germline V gene sequence: CDR1 DFQATT, CDR2 SNEGSKA (reference sequence). V lost 6 bases and J 4 bases, leaving 16 bases between the germline ends. This CDR3 is 14 amino acids long. The CDR3 loop is CSAGSWGKYNEQFF. The CDR3, as DNA: TGCAGTGCCGGCAGTTGGGGGAAGTACAATGAGCAGTTCTTC.

The chain couples TRBV7-8 to TRBJ2-2; possibly TRBD1 for D (5 bases). Trimming pared 7 bases from V and 1 base from J, leaving 13 bases between. This CDR3 spans 15 amino acids. CDR1 SGHVS and CDR2 FQNEAQ come from the germline V gene. This chain's CDR3 is CASILGRGNTGELFF. CDR3 coding DNA: TGTGCCAGCATCCTGGGTAGGGGGAACACCGGGGAGCTGTTTTTT.